The rows below give T cell receptor beta chains drawn from one sample of a study of read filtering for tumor transcriptome and immune sequencing. MiXCR, run by TCRdb on the reads, gives a single entry per CDR3 protein. This sample has 39,000 or so distinct CDR3 sequences, with approximately 15% found just once. The sequenced sample consisted of a population of CD138-negative cells sorted from bone marrow. These receptors were obtained from a donor at least 40 years old with multiple myeloma. CDR3s include the opening cysteine and the closing phenylalanine or tryptophan. D genes are given only for firm matches. Clone size is stated in some rows and not others, as once, few, many or a class when expanded.

v_gene	d_gene	j_gene	abundance	CDR3aa	CDR3nt
TRBV12-3/TRBV12-4	NA	TRBJ1-5	many	CASSLMGQPQHF	TGTGCCAGCAGTTTAATGGGCCAGCCCCAGCATTTT
TRBV29-1	TRBD1	TRBJ2-3	few	CSVYVYRGTTDTQYF	TGCAGCGTTTATGTTTACAGGGGCACCACAGATACGCAGTATTTT
TRBV10-3	NA	TRBJ2-3	many	CAIGLSEDTQYF	TGTGCCATCGGACTGAGCGAAGATACGCAGTATTTT
TRBV7-3	NA	TRBJ2-1	many	CASSESVGSYNEQFF	TGTGCCAGCAGCGAGAGCGTGGGCTCCTACAATGAGCAGTTCTTC
TRBV7-2	TRBD1	TRBJ1-2	many	CASSFDTGGRGYTF	TGTGCCAGCAGCTTTGACACAGGGGGCCGAGGCTACACCTTC
TRBV20-1	TRBD1	TRBJ1-5	many	CSAPRSGGKQPQHF	TGCAGTGCACCACGGTCAGGGGGAAAACAGCCCCAGCATTTT
TRBV2	NA	TRBJ2-2	many	CASSRDMAGELFF	TGTGCCAGCAGTAGAGACATGGCCGGGGAGCTGTTTTTT
TRBV7-6	NA	TRBJ2-5	NA	CASSHPRGVGETQYF	TGCGCCAGCAGCCATCCCCGGGGCGTCGGGGAGACCCAGTACTTC
TRBV2	NA	TRBJ1-5	many	CASSEGQFGNQPQHF	TGTGCCAGCAGTGAAGGGCAGTTTGGCAATCAGCCCCAGCATTTT
TRBV5-1	NA	TRBJ1-1	many	CASSLGSSLRNTEAFF	TGCGCCAGCAGCTTGGGTTCCTCCCTGAGGAACACTGAAGCTTTCTTT
TRBV4-1	NA	TRBJ2-7	NA	CASSHEPRYEQYF	TGCGCCAGCAGCCACGAACCTAGATACGAGCAGTACTTC
TRBV6-5	NA	TRBJ2-5	few	CASSYSKRVGETQYF	TGTGCCAGCAGTTACTCGAAGAGGGTAGGAGAGACCCAGTACTTC
TRBV20-1	NA	TRBJ1-4	many	CSASLSREKLFF	TGCAGTGCTAGTCTGTCGCGTGAAAAACTGTTTTTT
TRBV7-6	TRBD1	TRBJ2-2	NA	CASRYGTGVTGELFF	TGTGCCAGCAGATACGGGACAGGGGTAACCGGGGAGCTGTTTTTT
TRBV5-4	NA	TRBJ1-1	many	CASSLRDRSWDTEAFF	TGTGCCAGCAGCTTGCGGGACCGCTCATGGGACACTGAAGCTTTCTTT
TRBV20-1	TRBD1	TRBJ1-4	many	CSARGQGEEKLFF	TGCAGTGCTAGAGGTCAGGGGGAAGAAAAACTGTTTTTT
TRBV12-3/TRBV12-4	NA	TRBJ2-7	many	CASSFPDRGYEQYF	TGTGCCAGCAGTTTTCCCGACCGCGGCTACGAGCAGTACTTC
TRBV7-8	NA	TRBJ2-1	NA	CASSQAISPYNEQFF	TGCGCCAGCAGCCAAGCTATCAGCCCCTACAATGAGCAGTTCTTC
TRBV6-1	NA	TRBJ2-7	many	CATQVFYEQYF	TGTGCTACACAGGTTTTCTACGAGCAGTACTTC
TRBV5-1	TRBD1	TRBJ1-5	many	CASSPGTTGPGPQHF	TGCGCCAGCAGCCCGGGAACGACAGGGCCGGGGCCCCAGCATTTT
TRBV2	TRBD1	TRBJ2-6	many	CASSLTGAGANVLTF	TGTGCCAGCAGTTTGACAGGGGCTGGGGCCAACGTCCTGACTTTC
TRBV28	NA	TRBJ2-3	many	CASSLQDFTDTQYF	TGTGCCAGCAGTTTACAGGATTTCACAGATACGCAGTATTTT
TRBV3-1	TRBD1	TRBJ1-5	many	CASSQTGTGDQPQHF	TGTGCCAGCAGCCAAACCGGGACAGGGGATCAGCCCCAGCATTTT
TRBV5-1	TRBD1	TRBJ2-5	many	CASSLTGEETQYF	TGCGCCAGCAGTTTGACAGGGGAAGAGACCCAGTACTTC
TRBV3-1	TRBD1	TRBJ2-1	many	CASSRDRGEQFF	TGTGCCAGCAGCCGAGACAGGGGTGAGCAGTTCTTC
TRBV12-5	TRBD2	TRBJ2-1	many	CASGRGLAGVNNEQFF	TGTGCTAGTGGACGGGGACTAGCGGGGGTGAACAATGAGCAGTTCTTC
TRBV20-1	TRBD2	TRBJ2-7	many	CSARAKGGTSGPPYEQYF	TGCAGTGCTAGAGCCAAGGGGGGGACTAGCGGGCCCCCCTACGAGCAGTACTTC
TRBV6-4	TRBD1	TRBJ2-2	many	CASSVDRGTGELFF	TGTGCCAGCAGTGTTGACAGGGGGACCGGGGAGCTGTTTTTT
TRBV5-1	NA	TRBJ1-1	many	CASSLEEGSTEAFF	TGCGCCAGCAGCTTAGAAGAAGGGAGCACTGAAGCTTTCTTT
TRBV5-5	NA	TRBJ2-1	many	CASSLERTEHNEQFF	TGTGCCAGCAGCTTGGAGAGGACAGAGCACAATGAGCAGTTCTTC
TRBV6-4	NA	TRBJ2-3	many	CASSEGRDTDTQYF	TGTGCCAGCAGTGAGGGGCGGGATACAGATACGCAGTATTTT
TRBV30	NA	TRBJ2-2	many	CAWSVHGGNTGELFF	TGTGCCTGGAGTGTACATGGGGGAAACACCGGGGAGCTGTTTTTT